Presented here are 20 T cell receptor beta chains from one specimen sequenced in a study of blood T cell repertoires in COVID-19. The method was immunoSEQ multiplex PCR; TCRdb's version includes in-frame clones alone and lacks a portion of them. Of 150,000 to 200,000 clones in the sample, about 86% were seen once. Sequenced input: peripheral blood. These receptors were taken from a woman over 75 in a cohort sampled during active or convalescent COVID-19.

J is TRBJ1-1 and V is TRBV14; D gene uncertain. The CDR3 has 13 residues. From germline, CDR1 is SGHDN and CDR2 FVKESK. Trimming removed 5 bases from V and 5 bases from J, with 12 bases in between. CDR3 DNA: TGTGCCAGCAGCGTCACCGCTAGGACTGAAGCTTTCTTT. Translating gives CASSVTARTEAFF.

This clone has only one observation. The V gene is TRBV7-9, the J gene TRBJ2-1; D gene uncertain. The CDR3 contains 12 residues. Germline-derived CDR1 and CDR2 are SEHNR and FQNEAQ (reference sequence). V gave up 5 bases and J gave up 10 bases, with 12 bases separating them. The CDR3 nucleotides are TGTGCCAGCAGCCCCGCACCCCAGGAGCAGTTCTTC. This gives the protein CASSPAPQEQFF. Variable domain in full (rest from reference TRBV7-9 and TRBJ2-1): DTGVSQNPRHKITKRGQNVTFRCDPISEHNRLYWYRQTLGQGPEFLTYFQNEAQLEKSRLLSDRFSAERPKGSFSTLEIQRTEQGDSAMYLCASSPAPQEQFFGPGTRLTVL.

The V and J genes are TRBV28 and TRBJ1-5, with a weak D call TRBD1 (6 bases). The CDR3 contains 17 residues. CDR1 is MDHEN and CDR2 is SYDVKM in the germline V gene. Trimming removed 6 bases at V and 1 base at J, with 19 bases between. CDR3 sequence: CASSYTQGHLSNQPQHF. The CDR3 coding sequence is TGTGCCAGCAGCTATACCCAGGGACATCTGAGCAATCAGCCCCAGCATTTT. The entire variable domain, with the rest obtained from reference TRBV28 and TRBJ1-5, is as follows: DVKVTQSSRYLVKRTGEKVFLECVQDMDHENMFWYRQDPGLGLRLIYFSYDVKMKEKGDIPEGYSVSREKKERFSLILESASTNQTSMYLCASSYTQGHLSNQPQHFGDGTRLSIL.

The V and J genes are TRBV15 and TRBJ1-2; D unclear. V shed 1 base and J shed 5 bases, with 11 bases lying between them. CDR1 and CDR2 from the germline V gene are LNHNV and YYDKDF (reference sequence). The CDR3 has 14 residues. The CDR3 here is CATSRGDKYYGYTF. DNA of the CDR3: TGTGCCACCAGCAGAGGAGACAAGTATTATGGCTACACCTTC.

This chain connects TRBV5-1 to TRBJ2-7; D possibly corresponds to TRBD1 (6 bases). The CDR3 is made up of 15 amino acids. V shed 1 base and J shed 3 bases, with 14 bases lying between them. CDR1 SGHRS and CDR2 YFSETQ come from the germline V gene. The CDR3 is CASSLSQGPNYEQYF. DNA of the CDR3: TGCGCCAGCAGCTTGAGCCAGGGGCCCAACTACGAGCAGTACTTC.

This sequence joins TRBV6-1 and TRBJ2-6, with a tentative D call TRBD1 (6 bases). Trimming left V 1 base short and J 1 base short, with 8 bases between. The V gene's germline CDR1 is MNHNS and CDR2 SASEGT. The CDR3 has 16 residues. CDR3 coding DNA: TGTGCCAGCAGTGAAGACAGGGTATCTGGGGCCAACGTCCTGACTTTC. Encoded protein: CASSEDRVSGANVLTF.

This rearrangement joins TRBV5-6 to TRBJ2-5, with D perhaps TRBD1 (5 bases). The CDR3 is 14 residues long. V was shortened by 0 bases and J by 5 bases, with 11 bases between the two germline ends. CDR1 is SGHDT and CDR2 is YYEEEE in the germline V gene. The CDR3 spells CASSLVTGVETQYF. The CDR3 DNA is TGTGCCAGCAGCTTGGTTACAGGAGTGGAGACCCAGTACTTC.

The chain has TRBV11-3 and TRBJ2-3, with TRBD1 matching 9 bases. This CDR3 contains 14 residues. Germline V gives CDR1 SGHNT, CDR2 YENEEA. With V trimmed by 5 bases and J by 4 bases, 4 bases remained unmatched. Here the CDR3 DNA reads TGTGCCAGCAGCCGGACAGGGGAGGCAGATACGCAGTATTTT. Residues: CASSRTGEADTQYF.

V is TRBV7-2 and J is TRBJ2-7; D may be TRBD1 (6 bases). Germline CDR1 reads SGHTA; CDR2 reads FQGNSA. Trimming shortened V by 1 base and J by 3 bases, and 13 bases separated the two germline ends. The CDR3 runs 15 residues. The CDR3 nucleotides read TGTGCCAGCAGCTTAGGGCCCGCCAGGGGCTACGAGCAGTACTTC. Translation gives CASSLGPARGYEQYF. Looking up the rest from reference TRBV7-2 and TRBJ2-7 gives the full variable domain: GAGVSQSPSNKVTEKGKDVELRCDPISGHTALYWYRQSLGQGLEFLIYFQGNSAPDKSGLPSDRFSAERTGGSVSTLTIQRTQQEDSAVYLCASSLGPARGYEQYFGPGTRLTVT.

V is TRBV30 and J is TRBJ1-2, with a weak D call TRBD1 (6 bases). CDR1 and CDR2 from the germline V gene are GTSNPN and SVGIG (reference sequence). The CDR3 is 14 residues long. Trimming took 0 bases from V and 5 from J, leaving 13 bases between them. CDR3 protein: CAWSVLVQGYGYTF. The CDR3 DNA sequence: TGTGCCTGGAGTGTACTGGTACAGGGATATGGCTACACCTTC.

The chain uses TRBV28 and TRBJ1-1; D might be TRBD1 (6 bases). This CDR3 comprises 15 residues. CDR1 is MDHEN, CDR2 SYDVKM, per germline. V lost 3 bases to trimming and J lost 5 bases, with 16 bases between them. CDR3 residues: CASSLAPPQGTEAFF. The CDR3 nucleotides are TGTGCCAGCAGTTTGGCCCCCCCACAGGGAACTGAAGCTTTCTTT.

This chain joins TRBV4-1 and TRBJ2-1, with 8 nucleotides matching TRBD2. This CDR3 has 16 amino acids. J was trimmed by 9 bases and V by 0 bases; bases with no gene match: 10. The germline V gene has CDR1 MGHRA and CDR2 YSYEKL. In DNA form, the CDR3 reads TGCGCCAGCAGCCAAGATGGAGGGACTAGAGGCACTGAGCAGTTCTTC. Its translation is CASSQDGGTRGTEQFF.

DNA of the CDR3: TGCGCCAGCAGTCCGCCGACAGGGTCAGAGTCCTACACTGAAGCTTTCTTT. This codes for CASSPPTGSESYTEAFF. This chain connects TRBV10-2 to TRBJ1-1; TRBD1 matches 7 bases. The V gene's germline CDR1 is WSHSY and CDR2 SAAADI. The CDR3 covers 17 residues. V was pared by 5 bases and J by 3 bases, with 15 bases of the junction left unmatched.

In DNA form, the CDR3 reads TGTGCCAGCAGCTTAGATTTCATAACTAGTGGCTACACCTTC. This gives the protein CASSLDFITSGYTF. The chain uses TRBV11-2 and TRBJ1-2; D call uncertain. V was clipped by 0 bases and J by 7 bases, with 12 bases between them. The germline V gene has CDR1 SGHAT and CDR2 FQNNGV. The CDR3 is 14 residues long.

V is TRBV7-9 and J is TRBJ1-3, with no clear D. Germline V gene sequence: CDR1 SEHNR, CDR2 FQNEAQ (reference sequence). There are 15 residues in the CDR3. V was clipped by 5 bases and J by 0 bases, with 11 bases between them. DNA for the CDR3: TGTGCCAGCAGCGCGTCAGGTATCTCTGGAAACACCATATATTTT. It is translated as CASSASGISGNTIYF. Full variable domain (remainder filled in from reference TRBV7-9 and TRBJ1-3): DTGVSQNPRHKITKRGQNVTFRCDPISEHNRLYWYRQTLGQGPEFLTYFQNEAQLEKSRLLSDRFSAERPKGSFSTLEIQRTEQGDSAMYLCASSASGISGNTIYFGEGSWLTVV.

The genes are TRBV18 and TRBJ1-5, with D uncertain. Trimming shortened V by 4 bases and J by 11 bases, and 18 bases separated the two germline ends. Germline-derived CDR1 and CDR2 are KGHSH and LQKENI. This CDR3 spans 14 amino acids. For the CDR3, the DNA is TGTGCCAGCTCACTTGGACTGTCGTTAGAGGCCCAGCATTTT. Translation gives CASSLGLSLEAQHF.

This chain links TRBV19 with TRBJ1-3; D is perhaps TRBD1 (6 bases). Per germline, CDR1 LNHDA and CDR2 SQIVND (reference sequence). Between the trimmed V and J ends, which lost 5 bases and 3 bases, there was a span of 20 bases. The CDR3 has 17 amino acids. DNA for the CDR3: TGTGCCAGTAGTGGGCGGTTGAGCAGGGGAGTTGGAAACACCATATATTTT. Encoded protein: CASSGRLSRGVGNTIYF. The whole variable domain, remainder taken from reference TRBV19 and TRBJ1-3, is DGGITQSPKYLFRKEGQNVTLSCEQNLNHDAMYWYRQDPGQGLRLIYYSQIVNDFQKGDIAEGYSVSREKKESFPLTVTSAQKNPTAFYLCASSGRLSRGVGNTIYFGEGSWLTVV.

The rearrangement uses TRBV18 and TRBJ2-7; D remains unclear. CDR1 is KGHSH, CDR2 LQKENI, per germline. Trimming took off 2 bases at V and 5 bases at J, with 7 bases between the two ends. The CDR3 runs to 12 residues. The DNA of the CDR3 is TGTGCCAGCTCACCAGGGCGAGACGAGCAGTACGTC. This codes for CASSPGRDEQYV.

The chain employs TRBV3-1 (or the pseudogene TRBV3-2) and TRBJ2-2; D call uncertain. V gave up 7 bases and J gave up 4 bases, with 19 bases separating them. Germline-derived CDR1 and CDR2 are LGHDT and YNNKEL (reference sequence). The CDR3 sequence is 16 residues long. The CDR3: CASTLTYVSGTGELFF. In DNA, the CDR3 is TGTGCCAGCACCCTTACGTATGTCTCCGGCACCGGGGAGCTGTTTTTT.

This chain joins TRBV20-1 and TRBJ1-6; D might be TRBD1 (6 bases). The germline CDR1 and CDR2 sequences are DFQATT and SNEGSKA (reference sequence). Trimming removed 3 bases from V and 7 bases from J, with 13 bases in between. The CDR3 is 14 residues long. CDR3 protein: CSASVDSSNSPLHF. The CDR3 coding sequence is TGCAGTGCTAGTGTGGACAGTTCAAATTCACCCCTCCACTTT.